This is a list of T cell receptor beta chains from one sample in a study of blood T cell repertoires in COVID-19. Measured with immunoSEQ multiplex PCR; TCRdb has only the in-frame clones, and not every one. Altogether about 210,000 clones are present, roughly 84% being singletons, with the ten largest covering 7% to 9%. The material sequenced was PBMCs or T cells enriched from blood (not recorded which). Source of these receptors: a man aged 30 to 45 in a cohort exposed to, infected with or recovered from COVID-19 (not recorded which). CDR3s include the opening cysteine and the closing phenylalanine or tryptophan. Each record gives: clone size, D gene, J gene, V gene, CDR3 DNA, CDR3 protein. A D gene is named only where the DNA matches it firmly. Expanded clones are given a class, and other clones once, few, many or no size at all.

size: NA; D: TRBD1; J: TRBJ2-1; V: TRBV7-2; DNA: TGTGCCAGCAGCTTAGTACCCAGGGGGCGAATCGGCAATGAGCAGTTCTTC; CDR3: CASSLVPRGRIGNEQFF
size: once; D: NA; J: TRBJ2-3; V: TRBV5-4; DNA: TGTGCCAGCAGCTTGGTCGCTAGTCGAATGGATACGCAGTATTTT; CDR3: CASSLVASRMDTQYF
size: NA; D: TRBD1; J: TRBJ2-5; V: TRBV11-3; DNA: TGTGCCAGCAGCTTGACAGGGGGCTCAGAGACCCAGTACTTC; CDR3: CASSLTGGSETQYF
size: NA; D: TRBD1; J: TRBJ2-7; V: TRBV6-5; DNA: TGTGCCAGCAGTACTGTAGGACAGGGGACCGAGCAGTACTTC; CDR3: CASSTVGQGTEQYF
size: NA; D: NA; J: TRBJ2-3; V: TRBV27; DNA: TGTGCCAGCAGTTGGGGGGGCACAGATACGCAGTATTTT; CDR3: CASSWGGTDTQYF
size: NA; D: TRBD2; J: TRBJ2-7; V: TRBV10-1; DNA: TGCGCCAGCAGTGAATCGGGAGGGCCGAAAGAGCAGTACTTC; CDR3: CASSESGGPKEQYF
size: NA; D: NA; J: TRBJ2-3; V: TRBV9; DNA: TGTGCCAGCAGCGTTCATACGGGGGAGACCCCCACAGATACGCAGTATTTT; CDR3: CASSVHTGETPTDTQYF
size: NA; D: TRBD2; J: TRBJ2-1; V: TRBV10-3; DNA: TGTGCCATCAGTGAGTCGGGACTAGCGGGAAAAGTTGAGCAGTTCTTC; CDR3: CAISESGLAGKVEQFF
size: NA; D: TRBD2; J: TRBJ2-7; V: TRBV6-2/TRBV6-3; DNA: TGTGCCAGCAGTTACTCGGTCGTTGCGGGACTAGAAGGTGAGCAGTACTTC; CDR3: CASSYSVVAGLEGEQYF
size: once; D: NA; J: TRBJ1-5; V: TRBV12-3/TRBV12-4; DNA: TGTGCCAGCAGTTTAGTGGAGAATCAGCCCCAGCATTTT; CDR3: CASSLVENQPQHF
size: NA; D: NA; J: TRBJ1-5; V: TRBV7-8; DNA: TGTGCCAGCAGCCCCAACAGGGTCCCTCAGCCCCAGCATTTT; CDR3: CASSPNRVPQPQHF
size: NA; D: TRBD2; J: TRBJ2-5; V: TRBV7-2; DNA: TGTGCCAGCAGCTATCGATCGTCTAGCGGGAGGTCGGCAGAGACCCAGTACTTC; CDR3: CASSYRSSSGRSAETQYF
size: NA; D: NA; J: TRBJ1-2; V: TRBV4-3; DNA: TGCGCCAAAGTCCTGGGGCCGGCTAACTATGGCTACACCTTC; CDR3: CAKVLGPANYGYTF
size: NA; D: NA; J: TRBJ2-2; V: TRBV9; DNA: TGTGCCAGCAGCGTAGGAGGTCTCGTATACCTTTCCGGGGAGCTGTTTTTT; CDR3: CASSVGGLVYLSGELFF
size: NA; D: NA; J: TRBJ2-2; V: TRBV19; DNA: TGTGCCAGTAGCAATTCGGGGAAAACCGGGGAGCTGTTTTTT; CDR3: CASSNSGKTGELFF
size: NA; D: NA; J: TRBJ1-1; V: TRBV6-5; DNA: TGTGCCAGCAGTCCCCTCACAGGGTTGGACACTGAAGCTTTCTTT; CDR3: CASSPLTGLDTEAFF
size: NA; D: TRBD2; J: TRBJ2-5; V: TRBV5-1; DNA: TGCGCCAGCAGCCAGGGACTAGCGGGAGGGGCAGTAGAGACCCAGTACTTC; CDR3: CASSQGLAGGAVETQYF
size: NA; D: NA; J: TRBJ1-3; V: TRBV9; DNA: TGTGCCAGCAGCGTAGTAGGGGACTCTGGAAACACCATATATTTT; CDR3: CASSVVGDSGNTIYF
size: NA; D: NA; J: TRBJ1-3; V: TRBV3-1/TRBV3-2; DNA: TGTGCCAGCAGCCAAGCTAGAACAGGGAGTTTTGGAAACACCATATATTTT; CDR3: CASSQARTGSFGNTIYF
size: once; D: NA; J: TRBJ2-5; V: TRBV28; DNA: TGTGCCAGCAGTTTAAATAGGGGCGGTAGGGGAGAGACCCAGTACTTC; CDR3: CASSLNRGGRGETQYF
size: NA; D: TRBD1; J: TRBJ1-4; V: TRBV9; DNA: TGTGCCAGCAGCGTAGAACAGGGGGGCGAAAAACTGTTTTTT; CDR3: CASSVEQGGEKLFF
size: NA; D: TRBD1; J: TRBJ1-6; V: TRBV3-1/TRBV3-2; DNA: TGTGCCAGCAGCGACAGGGGAAGGAATTCACCCCTCCACTTT; CDR3: CASSDRGRNSPLHF
size: once; D: TRBD2; J: TRBJ2-5; V: TRBV12-5; DNA: TGTGCTAGTGGTTTCCTGAACCCCCTAGCGGGGAGACAAGAGACCCAGTACTTC; CDR3: CASGFLNPLAGRQETQYF
size: NA; D: TRBD1; J: TRBJ2-7; V: TRBV19; DNA: TGTGCCAGTAGTGCAAGGACAGGGTCATCAGTTTGGTTC; CDR3: CASSARTGSSVWF
size: NA; D: TRBD2; J: TRBJ2-2; V: TRBV11-3; DNA: TGTGCCAGCAGCTTGGGACTAGCGGGAGACTCGAACACCGGGGAGCTGTTTTTT; CDR3: CASSLGLAGDSNTGELFF
size: NA; D: NA; J: TRBJ1-1; V: TRBV10-3; DNA: TGTGCCATCAGTGAGGGTCTCGGGGGGGGAATTGCCGGTGAAGCTTTCTTT; CDR3: CAISEGLGGGIAGEAFF
size: few; D: NA; J: TRBJ2-2; V: TRBV4-2; DNA: TGTGCCAGCAGCCAAGATTGGCGGGAAGCAACCGGGGAGCTGTTTTTT; CDR3: CASSQDWREATGELFF
size: NA; D: TRBD1; J: TRBJ1-2; V: TRBV2; DNA: TGTGCCAGCACCAAGGAGGGGGCGAACTATGGCTACACCTTC; CDR3: CASTKEGANYGYTF
size: NA; D: NA; J: TRBJ2-7; V: TRBV4-2; DNA: TGTGCCAGCAGCCAAGTTATGCAGGGTTACGAGCAGTACTTC; CDR3: CASSQVMQGYEQYF